The source of this T cell receptor beta chain is a study of blood T cell repertoires in COVID-19. This clone has a single count. The CDR3 runs to 14 residues. CDR1 is SGDLS, CDR2 YYNGEE, per germline. V lost 3 bases and J lost 3, with 10 bases in between. Only in-frame clones appear in the TCRdb table, and some are missing; sequencing was by immunoSEQ multiplex PCR. The data hold roughly 150,000 clones, with around 83% observed a single time. The chain links TRBV9 to TRBJ2-1; the D gene is possibly TRBD1 (5 bases). This TCR was sampled from a woman in her seventies who had recovered from COVID-19. The sample taken for sequencing was peripheral blood. The CDR3 nucleotides read TGTGCCAGCAGCGCCAGTGGACACTACAATGAGCAGTTCTTC. Its translation is CASSASGHYNEQFF.